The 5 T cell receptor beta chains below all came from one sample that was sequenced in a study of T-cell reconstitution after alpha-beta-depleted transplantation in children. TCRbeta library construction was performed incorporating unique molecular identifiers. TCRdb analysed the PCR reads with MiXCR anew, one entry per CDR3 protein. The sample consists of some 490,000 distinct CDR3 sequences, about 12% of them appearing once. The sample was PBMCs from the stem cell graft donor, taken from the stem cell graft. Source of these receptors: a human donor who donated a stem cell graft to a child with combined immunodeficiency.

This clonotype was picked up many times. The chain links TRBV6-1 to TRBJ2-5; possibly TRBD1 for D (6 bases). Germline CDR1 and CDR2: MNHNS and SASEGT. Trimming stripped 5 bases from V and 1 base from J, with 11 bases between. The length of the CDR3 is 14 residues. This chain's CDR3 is CASSKRTVQETQYF. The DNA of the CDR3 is TGTGCCAGCAGTAAGCGGACAGTCCAAGAGACCCAGTACTTC.

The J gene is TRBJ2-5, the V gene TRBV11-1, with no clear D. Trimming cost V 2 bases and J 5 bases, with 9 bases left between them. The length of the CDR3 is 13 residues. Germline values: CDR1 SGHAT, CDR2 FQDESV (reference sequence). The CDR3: CASSLSPIETQYF. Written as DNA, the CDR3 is TGTGCCAGCAGCTTATCCCCGATCGAGACCCAGTACTTC. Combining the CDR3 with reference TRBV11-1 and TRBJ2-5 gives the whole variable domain EAEVAQSPRYKITEKSQAVAFWCDPISGHATLYWYRQILGQGPELLVQFQDESVVDDSQLPKDRFSAERLKGVDSTLKIQPAELGDSAMYLCASSLSPIETQYFGPGTRLLVL.

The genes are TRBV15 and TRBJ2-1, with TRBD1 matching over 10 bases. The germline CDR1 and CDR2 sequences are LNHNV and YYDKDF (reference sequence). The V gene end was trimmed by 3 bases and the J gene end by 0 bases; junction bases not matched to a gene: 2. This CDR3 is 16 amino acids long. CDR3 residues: CATSSGQGGSYNEQFF. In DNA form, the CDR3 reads TGTGCCACCAGCAGTGGACAGGGGGGCTCCTACAATGAGCAGTTCTTC.

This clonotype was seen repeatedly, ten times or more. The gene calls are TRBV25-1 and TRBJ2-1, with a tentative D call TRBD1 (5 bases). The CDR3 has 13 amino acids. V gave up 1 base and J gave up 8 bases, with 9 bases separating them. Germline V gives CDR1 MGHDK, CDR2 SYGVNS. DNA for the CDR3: TGTGCCAGCAGTGAATTTCAGGGTTATGAGCAGTTCTTC. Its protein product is CASSEFQGYEQFF. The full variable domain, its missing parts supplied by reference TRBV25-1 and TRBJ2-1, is EADIYQTPRYLVIGTGKKITLECSQTMGHDKMYWYQQDPGMELHLIHYSYGVNSTEKGDLSSESTVSRIRTEHFPLTLESARPSHTSQYLCASSEFQGYEQFFGPGTRLTVL.

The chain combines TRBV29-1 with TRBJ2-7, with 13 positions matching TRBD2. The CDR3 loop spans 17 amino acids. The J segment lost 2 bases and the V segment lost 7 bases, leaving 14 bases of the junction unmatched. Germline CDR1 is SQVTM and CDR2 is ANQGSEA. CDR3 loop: CSATTSGGPWATYEQYF. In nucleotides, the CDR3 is TGCAGCGCCACGACTAGCGGGGGGCCCTGGGCCACCTACGAGCAGTACTTC.